This T cell receptor (beta chain) came from a study of T cell responses to AZD1222 COVID-19 vaccine. Trimming pared 0 bases from V and 6 bases from J, leaving 10 bases between. CDR3 length: 14 residues. Germline V gene lookup returns CDR1 ENHRY and CDR2 SYGVKD. Profiling relied on immunoSEQ multiplex PCR, and the TCRdb table lists in-frame clones only, not all of them. The table shows approximately 140,000 clones, with 92% occurring only once. The sequences come from peripheral blood, collected 28 days after the second AZD1222 dose. The rearrangement links TRBV10-3 to TRBJ2-3; possible D gene TRBD2, 5 bases. The receptor was derived from an adult who received the AZD1222 COVID-19 vaccine. CDR3 loop: CAISESRGQDTQYF. CDR3 DNA: TGTGCCATCAGTGAGTCTAGAGGGCAGGATACGCAGTATTTT.